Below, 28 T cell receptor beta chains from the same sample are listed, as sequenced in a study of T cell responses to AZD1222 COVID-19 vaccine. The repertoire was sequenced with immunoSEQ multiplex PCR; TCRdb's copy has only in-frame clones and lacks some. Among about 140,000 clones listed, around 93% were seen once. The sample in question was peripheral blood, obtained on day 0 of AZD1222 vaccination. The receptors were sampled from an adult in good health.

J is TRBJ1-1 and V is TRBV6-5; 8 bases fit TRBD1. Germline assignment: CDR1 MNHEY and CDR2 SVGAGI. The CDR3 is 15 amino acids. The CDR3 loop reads CVVRQGSLPGTEAFF. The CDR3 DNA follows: TGTGTCGTTAGACAGGGGTCCCTTCCGGGCACTGAAGCTTTCTTT.

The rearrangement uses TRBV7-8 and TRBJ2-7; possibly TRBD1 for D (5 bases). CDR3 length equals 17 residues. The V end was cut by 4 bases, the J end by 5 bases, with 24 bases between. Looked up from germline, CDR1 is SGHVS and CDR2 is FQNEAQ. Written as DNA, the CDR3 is TGTGCCAGCAGCTCAAGCCAGCTGTCAGGGTTCGGCGACGAGCAGTACTTC. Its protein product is CASSSSQLSGFGDEQYF.

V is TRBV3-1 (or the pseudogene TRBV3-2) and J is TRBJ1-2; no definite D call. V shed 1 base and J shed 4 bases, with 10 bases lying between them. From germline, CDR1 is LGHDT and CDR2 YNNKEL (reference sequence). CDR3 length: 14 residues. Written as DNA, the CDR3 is TGTGCCAGCAGCCAAGGGCAGGCCCCCTATGGCTACACCTTC. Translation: CASSQGQAPYGYTF.

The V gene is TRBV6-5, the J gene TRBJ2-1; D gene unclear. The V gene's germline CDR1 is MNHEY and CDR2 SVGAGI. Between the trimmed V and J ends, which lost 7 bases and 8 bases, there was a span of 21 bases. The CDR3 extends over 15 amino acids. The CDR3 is CASNLDSPGSDEQFF. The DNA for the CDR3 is TGTGCCAGCAACCTTGACTCGCCGGGCTCGGATGAGCAGTTCTTC.

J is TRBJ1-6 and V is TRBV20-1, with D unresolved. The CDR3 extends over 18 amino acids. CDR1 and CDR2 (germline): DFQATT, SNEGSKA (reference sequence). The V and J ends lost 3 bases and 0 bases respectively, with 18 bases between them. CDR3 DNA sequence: TGCAGTGCTAGTTTGCAGCTCGAGGGCGACTCCTATAATTCACCCCTCCACTTT. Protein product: CSASLQLEGDSYNSPLHF.

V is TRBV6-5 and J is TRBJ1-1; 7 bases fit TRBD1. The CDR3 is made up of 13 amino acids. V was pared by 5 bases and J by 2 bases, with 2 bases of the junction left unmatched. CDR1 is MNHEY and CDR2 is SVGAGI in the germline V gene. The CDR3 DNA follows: TGTGCCAGCAGTAGGGACAGTAACACTGAAGCTTTCTTT. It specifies CASSRDSNTEAFF.

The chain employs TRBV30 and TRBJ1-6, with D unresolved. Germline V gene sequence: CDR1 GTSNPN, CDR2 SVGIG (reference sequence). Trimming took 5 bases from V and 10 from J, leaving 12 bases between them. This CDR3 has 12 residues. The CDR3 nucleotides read TGTGCCTGGGACCCACAGTACTCACCCCTCCACTTT. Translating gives CAWDPQYSPLHF.

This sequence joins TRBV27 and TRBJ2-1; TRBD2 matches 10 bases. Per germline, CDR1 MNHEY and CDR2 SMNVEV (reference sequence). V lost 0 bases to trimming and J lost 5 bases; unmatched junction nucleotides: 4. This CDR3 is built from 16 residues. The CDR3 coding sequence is TGTGCCAGCAGTTTATCCCGGACTAGCGGAAACAATGAGCAGTTCTTC. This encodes CASSLSRTSGNNEQFF.

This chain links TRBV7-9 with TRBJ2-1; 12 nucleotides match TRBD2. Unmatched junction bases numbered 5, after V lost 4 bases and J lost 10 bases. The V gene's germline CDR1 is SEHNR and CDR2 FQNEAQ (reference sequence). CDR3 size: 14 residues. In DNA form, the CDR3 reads TGTGCCAGCAGCTCACTAGCGGGGGGTAGCGAGCAGTTCTTC. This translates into CASSSLAGGSEQFF.

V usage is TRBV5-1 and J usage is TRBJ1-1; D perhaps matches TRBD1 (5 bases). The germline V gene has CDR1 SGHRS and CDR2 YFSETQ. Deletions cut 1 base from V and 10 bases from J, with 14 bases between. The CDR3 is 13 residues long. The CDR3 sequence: CASSLLAGTGAFF. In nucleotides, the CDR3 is TGCGCCAGCAGCTTGCTTGCAGGGACGGGAGCTTTCTTT.

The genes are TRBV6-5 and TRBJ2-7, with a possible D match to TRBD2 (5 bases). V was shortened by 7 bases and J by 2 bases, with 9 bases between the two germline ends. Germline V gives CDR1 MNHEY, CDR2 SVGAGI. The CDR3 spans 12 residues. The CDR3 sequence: CASTGLAYEQYF. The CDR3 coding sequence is TGTGCCAGCACAGGACTCGCCTACGAGCAGTACTTC.

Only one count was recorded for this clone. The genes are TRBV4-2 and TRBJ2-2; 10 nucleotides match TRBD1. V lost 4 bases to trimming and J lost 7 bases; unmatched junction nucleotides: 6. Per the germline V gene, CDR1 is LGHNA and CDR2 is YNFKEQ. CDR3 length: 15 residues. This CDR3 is CASSRDRGQGGELFF. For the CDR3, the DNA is TGTGCCAGCAGCCGCGACAGGGGGCAGGGCGGGGAGCTGTTTTTT.

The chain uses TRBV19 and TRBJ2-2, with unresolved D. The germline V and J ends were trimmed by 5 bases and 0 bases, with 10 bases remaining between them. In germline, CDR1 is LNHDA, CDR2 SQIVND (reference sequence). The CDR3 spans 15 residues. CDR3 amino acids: CASSPGLTNTGELFF. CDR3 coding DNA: TGTGCCAGTAGTCCAGGATTGACGAACACCGGGGAGCTGTTTTTT.

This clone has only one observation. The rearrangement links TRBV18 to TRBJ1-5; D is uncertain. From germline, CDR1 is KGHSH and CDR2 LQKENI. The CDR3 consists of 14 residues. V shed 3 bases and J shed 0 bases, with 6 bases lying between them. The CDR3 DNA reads TGTGCCAGCTCACCCGCGTATAGCAATCAGCCCCAGCATTTT. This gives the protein CASSPAYSNQPQHF. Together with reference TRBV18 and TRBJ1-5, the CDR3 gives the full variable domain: NAGVMQNPRHLVRRRGQEARLRCSPMKGHSHVYWYRQLPEEGLKFMVYLQKENIIDESGMPKERFSAEFPKEGPSILRIQQVVRGDSAAYFCASSPAYSNQPQHFGDGTRLSIL.

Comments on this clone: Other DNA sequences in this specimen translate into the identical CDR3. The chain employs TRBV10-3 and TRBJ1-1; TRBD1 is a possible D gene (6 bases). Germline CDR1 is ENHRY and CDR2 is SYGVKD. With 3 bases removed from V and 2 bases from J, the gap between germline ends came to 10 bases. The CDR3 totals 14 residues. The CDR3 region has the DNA TGTGCCATCAGTGACAGGGGTGAAAACACTGAAGCTTTCTTT. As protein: CAISDRGENTEAFF.

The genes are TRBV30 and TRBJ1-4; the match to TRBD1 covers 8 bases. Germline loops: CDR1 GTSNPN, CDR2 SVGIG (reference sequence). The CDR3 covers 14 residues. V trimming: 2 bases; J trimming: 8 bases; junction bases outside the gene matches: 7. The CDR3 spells CAWSRQGAAEKLFF. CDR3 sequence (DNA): TGTGCCTGGAGTAGGCAGGGGGCGGCCGAAAAACTGTTTTTT.

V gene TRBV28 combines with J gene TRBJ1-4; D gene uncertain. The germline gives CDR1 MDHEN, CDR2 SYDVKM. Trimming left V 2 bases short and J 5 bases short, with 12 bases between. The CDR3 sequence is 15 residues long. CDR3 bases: TGTGCCAGCAGTTTAGCGGGCGCGGGAAATGAAAAACTGTTTTTT. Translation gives CASSLAGAGNEKLFF. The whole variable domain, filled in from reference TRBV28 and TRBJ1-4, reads DVKVTQSSRYLVKRTGEKVFLECVQDMDHENMFWYRQDPGLGLRLIYFSYDVKMKEKGDIPEGYSVSREKKERFSLILESASTNQTSMYLCASSLAGAGNEKLFFGSGTQLSVL.

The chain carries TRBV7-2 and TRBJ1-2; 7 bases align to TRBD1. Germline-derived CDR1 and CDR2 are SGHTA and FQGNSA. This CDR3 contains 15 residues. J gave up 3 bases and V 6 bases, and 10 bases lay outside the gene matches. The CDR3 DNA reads TGTGCCAGCAGTGCCCCCTCACAGGGGTACTATGGCTACACCTTC. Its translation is CASSAPSQGYYGYTF.

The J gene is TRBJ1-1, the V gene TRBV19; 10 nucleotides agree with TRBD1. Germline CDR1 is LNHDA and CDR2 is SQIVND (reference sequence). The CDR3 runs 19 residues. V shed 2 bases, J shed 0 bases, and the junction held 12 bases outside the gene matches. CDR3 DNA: TGTGCCAGTAGTATAACCTGGGGGACAGGGGACCACATGAACACTGAAGCTTTCTTT. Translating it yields CASSITWGTGDHMNTEAFF.

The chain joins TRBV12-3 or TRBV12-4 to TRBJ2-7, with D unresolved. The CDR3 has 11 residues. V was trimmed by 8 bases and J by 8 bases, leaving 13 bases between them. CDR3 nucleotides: TGTGCCAGCGGGCATTTTGGGAAGCAGTACTTC. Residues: CASGHFGKQYF.

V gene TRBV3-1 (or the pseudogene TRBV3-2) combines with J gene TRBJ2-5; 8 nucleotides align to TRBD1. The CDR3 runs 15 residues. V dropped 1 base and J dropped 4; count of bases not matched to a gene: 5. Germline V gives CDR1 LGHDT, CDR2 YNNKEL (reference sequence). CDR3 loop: CASSQAQGATETQYF. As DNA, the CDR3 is TGTGCCAGCAGCCAAGCGCAGGGGGCAACAGAGACCCAGTACTTC.

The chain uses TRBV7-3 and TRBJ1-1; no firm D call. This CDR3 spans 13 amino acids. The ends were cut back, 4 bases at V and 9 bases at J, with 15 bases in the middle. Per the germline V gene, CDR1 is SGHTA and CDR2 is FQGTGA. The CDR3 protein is CASSSRAGSKAFF. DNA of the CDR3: TGTGCCAGCAGCTCTCGCGCCGGGAGTAAAGCTTTCTTT.

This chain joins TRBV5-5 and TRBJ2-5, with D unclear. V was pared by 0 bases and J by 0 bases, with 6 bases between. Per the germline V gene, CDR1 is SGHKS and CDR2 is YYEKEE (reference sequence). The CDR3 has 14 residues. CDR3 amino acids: CASSLGAYQETQYF. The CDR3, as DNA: TGTGCCAGCAGCTTGGGGGCCTACCAAGAGACCCAGTACTTC.

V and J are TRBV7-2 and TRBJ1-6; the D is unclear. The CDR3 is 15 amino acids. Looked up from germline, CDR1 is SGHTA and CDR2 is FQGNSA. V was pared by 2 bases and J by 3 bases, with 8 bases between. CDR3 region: CASSLLLIYNSPLHF. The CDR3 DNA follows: TGTGCCAGCAGCTTACTCCTAATCTATAATTCACCCCTCCACTTT.

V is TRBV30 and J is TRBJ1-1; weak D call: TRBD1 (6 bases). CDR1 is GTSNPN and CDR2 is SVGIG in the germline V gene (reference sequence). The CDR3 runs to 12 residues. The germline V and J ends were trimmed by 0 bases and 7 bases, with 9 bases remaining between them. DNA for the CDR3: TGTGCCTGGAGTGTTTCAGGGGTTGAAGCTTTCTTT. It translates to CAWSVSGVEAFF.

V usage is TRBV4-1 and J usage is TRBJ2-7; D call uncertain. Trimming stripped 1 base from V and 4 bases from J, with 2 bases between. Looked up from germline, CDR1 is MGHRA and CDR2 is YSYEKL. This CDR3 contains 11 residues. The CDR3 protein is CASSQAYEQYF. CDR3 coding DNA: TGCGCCAGCAGCCAAGCATACGAGCAGTACTTC.

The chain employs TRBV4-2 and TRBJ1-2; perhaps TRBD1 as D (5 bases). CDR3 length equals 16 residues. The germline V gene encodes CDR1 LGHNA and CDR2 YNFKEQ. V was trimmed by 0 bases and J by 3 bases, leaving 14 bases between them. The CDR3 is CASSQDPGLSYYGYTF. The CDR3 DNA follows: TGTGCCAGCAGCCAAGACCCGGGACTGTCCTACTATGGCTACACCTTC.

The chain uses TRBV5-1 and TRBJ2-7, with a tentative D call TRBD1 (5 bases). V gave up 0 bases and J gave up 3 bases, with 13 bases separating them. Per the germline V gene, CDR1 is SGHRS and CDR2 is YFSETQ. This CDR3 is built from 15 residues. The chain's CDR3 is CASSLDTGRVYEQYF. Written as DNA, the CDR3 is TGCGCCAGCAGCTTGGATACGGGCAGGGTCTACGAGCAGTACTTC.